Presented here are 9 T cell receptor beta chains from one specimen sequenced in a study of blood T cells in healthy people across ages. With a J-beta primer mix and a sample-barcoded 5' primer, a second PCR ran 7 to 11 cycles. MiXCR, applied by TCRdb to the 5' RACE reads, yields one record per CDR3 protein. The data contain some 1.1 million distinct CDR3 sequences, 30% to 40% of them singletons. The sample comprised blood. These receptors were collected from a man younger than 35 in good health.

The sample holds a few counts of this clonotype. The chain couples TRBV11-2 to TRBJ2-3; no clear D. The germline CDR1 and CDR2 sequences are SGHAT and FQNNGV. V lost 2 bases, J lost 5 bases, and 8 bases lay in between. The CDR3 contains 13 residues. CDR3 DNA: TGTGCCAGCAGCTTATTAGGGAAAGATACGCAGTATTTT. Protein: CASSLLGKDTQYF.

For this clonotype: At one of its ends the junction is not consistent with the germline gene, which may arise from a read error. The V gene is TRBV14, the J gene TRBJ2-3, with 10 bases matching TRBD2. The length of the CDR3 is 16 residues. Germline loops: CDR1 SGHDN, CDR2 FVKESK. This CDR3 is CASSRLAGVFTDTQYF. The CDR3 DNA follows: TGTGCCAGCAGCCGGCTAGCGGGAGTTTTCACAGATACACAGTATTTT.

The V gene is TRBV27, the J gene TRBJ2-3; 10 nucleotides line up with TRBD2. The germline V gene encodes CDR1 MNHEY and CDR2 SMNVEV (reference sequence). V lost 3 bases and J lost 0; bases outside the gene matches: 3. The CDR3 extends over 16 amino acids. For the CDR3, the DNA is TGTGCCAGCAGTTTCCTAGCGGGGGACAGCACAGATACGCAGTATTTT. Amino acids: CASSFLAGDSTDTQYF.

As regards this clonotype: Possible read error: a much larger clone is one base away. The gene calls are TRBV6-4 and TRBJ2-1; possible D gene TRBD2, 5 bases. This CDR3 spans 16 amino acids. The germline CDR1 and CDR2 sequences are MRHNA and SNTAGT. V gave up 7 bases and J gave up 4 bases, with 20 bases separating them. The CDR3 coding sequence is TGTGCCAGCACTCAGCGCGTGACCCGGGGTTACAATGAGCAGTTCTTC. Translating gives CASTQRVTRGYNEQFF.

The J gene is TRBJ1-1, the V gene TRBV7-9; TRBD1 might be the D (5 bases). Trimming left V 3 bases short and J 4 bases short, with 21 bases between. Germline V lookup: CDR1 SEHNR, CDR2 FQNEAQ (reference sequence). The CDR3 is made up of 17 amino acids. DNA for the CDR3: TGTGCCAGCAGCTTCACTAATCCCCAGCCAGGGTCCACTGAAGCTTTCTTT. Its translation: CASSFTNPQPGSTEAFF.

The chain employs TRBV19 and TRBJ1-1, with D possibly TRBD1 on 5 matching bases. The CDR3 spans 15 residues. Trimming stripped 6 bases from V and 8 bases from J, with 22 bases between. The germline V gene has CDR1 LNHDA and CDR2 SQIVND (reference sequence). The CDR3 coding sequence is TGTGCCAGTAGCATCTCCCGGGACTACCAGGGCGAAGCTTTCTTT. This translates into CASSISRDYQGEAFF.

The chain is built from TRBV11-1 and TRBJ2-1, with D possibly being TRBD1 or TRBD2 (5 bases each). The J call may be faulty, since TRBJ2-7 better matches the DNA end. CDR1 and CDR2 (germline): SGHAT, FQDESV (reference sequence). The CDR3 totals 13 residues. The CDR3 DNA is TGTGCCTCCCGGGGCCAGGGCGACAATGAGCAGTACTTC. It translates to CASRGQGDNEQYF.

A few counts support this clonotype. The V call is TRBV20-1, the J call TRBJ2-7, with 7 positions matching TRBD1. The CDR3 extends over 14 amino acids. Germline lookup yields CDR1 DFQATT and CDR2 SNEGSKA (reference sequence). With V trimmed by 3 bases and J by 2 bases, 7 bases remained unmatched. CDR3 loop: CSARGQRSTYEQYF. In DNA, the CDR3 is TGCAGTGCTAGGGGACAGAGAAGTACCTACGAGCAGTACTTC.

CDR3 sequence reads: CASSPDIYTGELFF. In DNA, the CDR3 is TGTGCCAGCAGCCCCGACATTTACACCGGGGAGCTGTTTTTT. The V gene is TRBV6-5, the J gene TRBJ2-2; D unclear. This CDR3 has 14 residues. The germline CDR1 and CDR2 sequences are MNHEY and SVGAGI. V lost 6 bases and J 3 bases, leaving 11 bases between the germline ends.